Each of the 2 T cell receptor beta chains below was sequenced from the same sample in a study of shared clonotypes between healthy human individuals (dated by TCRdb to 2020 to 2021). For the CD8 naive samples, CD45RO-negative cells were positively selected for CCR7, yielding a CD45RA+CCR7+ population from which TemRA cells were excluded. The library was generated by the immunoSEQ multiplex PCR assay. TCRdb retrieved this table from immuneACCESS and kept in-frame rearrangements only. Not all clones are present; in checked studies, unresolved V genes account for under half, and no reason is known for the remainder. The sample data list about 2 million clones, and approximately 95% of these were observed just once. About 1.1% of the sample lies in the top ten. Sequenced: naive CD8+ T cells sorted from blood. In light of the paper, this sample's cell subset or site label describes: CD45RA+CCR7+. The receptors were sampled from a man younger than 35 in good health.

This chain joins TRBV7-6 and TRBJ2-2, with 11 bases aligning to TRBD2. CDR3 length: 17 residues. J gave up 1 base and V 6 bases, and 7 bases lay outside the gene matches. Germline V CDR1 and CDR2: SGHVS, FNYEAQ. The CDR3 here is CASSLTSGDLNTGELFF. CDR3 DNA sequence: TGTGCCAGCAGTCTGACTAGCGGGGACTTGAACACCGGGGAGCTGTTTTTT.

This clone was observed a single time. The same CDR3 can be traced to other DNA sequences in this sample. The rearrangement joins TRBV5-1 to TRBJ2-1, with 13 bases matching TRBD2. The CDR3 length is 15 residues. After removal of 2 bases from V and 8 bases from J, the junction contained 4 bases not matched to a gene. Germline-derived CDR1 and CDR2 are SGHRS and YFSETQ. As DNA, the CDR3 is TGCGCCAGCAGCTTCGGACTAGCGGGAGTCTATGAGCAGTTCTTC. It yields the protein CASSFGLAGVYEQFF. The full variable domain, with the rest looked up from reference TRBV5-1 and TRBJ2-1, is KAGVTQTPRYLIKTRGQQVTLSCSPISGHRSVSWYQQTPGQGLQFLFEYFSETQRNKGNFPGRFSGRQFSNSRSEMNVSTLELGDSALYLCASSFGLAGVYEQFFGPGTRLTVL.